Presented here are 31 T cell receptor beta chains from one specimen sequenced in a study of T cell clonotyping in hematopoietic cell transplantation. Using immunoSEQ multiplex PCR, the repertoire was profiled, and TCRdb retains in-frame clones only, with some absent. The profile shows roughly 40,000 clones, nearly 97% of them singletons. The material sequenced was peripheral blood mononuclear cells. The receptors here all came from a man aged 30 to 45 in good health. Some clones in this sample may be carry-over from other donors' samples.

The chain carries TRBV19 and TRBJ1-2; D remains ambiguous. V was shortened by 1 base and J by 8 bases, with 8 bases between the two germline ends. This CDR3 comprises 12 residues. The germline CDR1 and CDR2 sequences are LNHDA and SQIVND (reference sequence). The CDR3 loop is CASSIVNGGYTF. CDR3 sequence (DNA): TGTGCCAGTAGTATAGTTAACGGGGGCTACACCTTC. The full variable domain, its missing parts supplied by reference TRBV19 and TRBJ1-2, is DGGITQSPKYLFRKEGQNVTLSCEQNLNHDAMYWYRQDPGQGLRLIYYSQIVNDFQKGDIAEGYSVSREKKESFPLTVTSAQKNPTAFYLCASSIVNGGYTFGSGTRLTVV.

The chain recombines TRBV29-1 with TRBJ2-1; TRBD2 matches at 7 bases. The V and J ends lost 4 bases and 3 bases, in that order; junction bases with no gene match: 6. Per the germline V gene, CDR1 is SQVTM and CDR2 is ANQGSEA. This CDR3 spans 14 amino acids. The CDR3 DNA is TGCAGCGTTGTTGGCCTAGCGGTCTACAATGAGCAGTTCTTC. Its protein is CSVVGLAVYNEQFF.

V and J are TRBV19 and TRBJ2-3; D assignment may be TRBD1 or TRBD2 (7 bases each). With 6 bases removed from V and 0 bases from J, the gap between germline ends came to 16 bases. Germline assignment: CDR1 LNHDA and CDR2 SQIVND (reference sequence). The CDR3 is made up of 16 amino acids. In DNA form, the CDR3 reads TGTGCCAGTAGAAACAGGGGAGGGGATAGCACAGATACGCAGTATTTT. Its protein is CASRNRGGDSTDTQYF.

This chain joins TRBV6-1 and TRBJ1-1; D ambiguous. The germline V gene encodes CDR1 MNHNS and CDR2 SASEGT. The CDR3 is 15 residues long. V lost 4 bases to trimming and J lost 3 bases, with 15 bases between them. The CDR3 DNA follows: TGTGCCAGCAGTGTCAACGGACGAGTTCACACTGAAGCTTTCTTT. This gives the protein CASSVNGRVHTEAFF.

The J gene is TRBJ2-7, the V gene TRBV6-6; tentatively, D is TRBD2 (5 bases). Between the trimmed V and J ends, which lost 5 bases and 2 bases, there was a span of 10 bases. Germline V gene data show CDR1 as MNHNY and CDR2 as SVGAGI (reference sequence). The CDR3 contains 13 residues. The CDR3 nucleotides are TGTGCCAGCAGTGAGGGTTTCCCCTACGAGCAGTACTTC. Its translation: CASSEGFPYEQYF.

The chain combines TRBV7-9 with TRBJ1-1; possible D gene TRBD1, 5 bases. The CDR3 consists of 15 residues. V lost 3 bases and J 5 bases, leaving 16 bases between the germline ends. Germline-derived CDR1 and CDR2 are SEHNR and FQNEAQ (reference sequence). For the CDR3, the DNA is TGTGCCAGCAGCTTTCCCCTTTCGGGGGGGACTGAAGCTTTCTTT. Amino acids: CASSFPLSGGTEAFF.

The gene calls are TRBV4-1 and TRBJ1-1; no definite D call. This CDR3 comprises 14 residues. Germline V CDR1 and CDR2: MGHRA, YSYEKL. Trimming took off 6 bases at V and 1 base at J, with 12 bases between the two ends. The CDR3 sequence: CASRRGIWNTEAFF. CDR3 DNA sequence: TGCGCCAGCAGGAGAGGGATTTGGAACACTGAAGCTTTCTTT.

V and J are TRBV28 and TRBJ2-7; 8 nucleotides agree with TRBD2. J gave up 4 bases and V 8 bases, and 10 bases lay outside the gene matches. Germline-derived CDR1 and CDR2 are MDHEN and SYDVKM. This CDR3 is 14 amino acids long. As DNA, the CDR3 is TGTGCCAGCCACTCCGGGACTAGTTTATACGAGCAGTACTTC. Its translation is CASHSGTSLYEQYF.

The chain carries TRBV13 and TRBJ1-1; TRBD1 matches at 9 bases. Trimming at V came to 0 bases and at J to 7 bases, leaving 3 bases not matched to a gene. The length of the CDR3 is 14 residues. Germline-derived CDR1 and CDR2 are PRHDT and FYEKMQ (reference sequence). The CDR3 DNA reads as TGTGCCAGCAGCTTAGGACAGGGGGCTATTGAAGCTTTCTTT. It translates to CASSLGQGAIEAFF. The whole variable domain, filled in from reference TRBV13 and TRBJ1-1, reads AAGVIQSPRHLIKEKRETATLKCYPIPRHDTVYWYQQGPGQDPQFLISFYEKMQSDKGSIPDRFSAQQFSDYHSELNMSSLELGDSALYFCASSLGQGAIEAFFGQGTRLTVV.

The rearrangement links TRBV6-1 to TRBJ2-4; D is unclear. V was trimmed by 2 bases and J by 9 bases, leaving 11 bases between them. The CDR3 is made up of 13 amino acids. Per the germline V gene, CDR1 is MNHNS and CDR2 is SASEGT. The CDR3 loop reads CASSENQVGIQYF. CDR3 nucleotides: TGTGCCAGCAGTGAAAACCAGGTTGGCATTCAGTACTTC.

V and J are TRBV4-3 and TRBJ2-3; TRBD2 is a possible D gene (5 bases). This CDR3 comprises 18 residues. The V end was cut by 3 bases, the J end by 5 bases, with 24 bases between. Germline V gene lookup returns CDR1 LGHNA and CDR2 YSLEER. The CDR3 loop reads CASSHGPTSGSSEDTQYF. CDR3 DNA: TGCGCCAGCAGCCACGGCCCGACCTCGGGGAGCAGTGAAGATACGCAGTATTTT.

The V gene is TRBV7-9, the J gene TRBJ1-1; tentative D call: TRBD1 (5 bases). The CDR3 extends over 13 amino acids. Germline V lookup: CDR1 SEHNR, CDR2 FQNEAQ (reference sequence). The V end lost 7 bases, the J end lost 2 bases, and 11 bases lay between the germline ends. CDR3 sequence reads: CASTGGLNTEAFF. In nucleotides, the CDR3 is TGTGCCAGCACCGGGGGACTAAACACTGAAGCTTTCTTT.

The chain employs TRBV5-4 and TRBJ2-7; unclear D gene. Trimming cost V 0 bases and J 7 bases, with 11 bases left between them. The germline gives CDR1 SGHNT, CDR2 YYREEE (reference sequence). The CDR3 extends over 13 amino acids. The CDR3 spells CASSLGKVGEQYF. The CDR3 nucleotides read TGTGCCAGCAGCTTGGGGAAAGTGGGTGAGCAGTACTTC. Using reference TRBV5-4 and TRBJ2-7 for the parts outside the CDR3, the full variable domain is ETGVTQSPTHLIKTRGQQVTLRCSSQSGHNTVSWYQQALGQGPQFIFQYYREEENGRGNFPPRFSGLQFPNYSSELNVNALELDDSALYLCASSLGKVGEQYFGPGTRLTVT.

The chain employs TRBV5-8 and TRBJ2-1; 8 bases map to TRBD2. This CDR3 comprises 17 residues. From germline, CDR1 is SGHTS and CDR2 YDEGEE. V shed 1 base and J 5 bases; nucleotides not matched to a gene: 11. CDR3 sequence (DNA): TGTGCCAGCAGCTTGTTCCCGTTAGCGGGAATCCACAATGAGCAGTTCTTC. Encoded protein: CASSLFPLAGIHNEQFF.

The chain is built from TRBV7-8 and TRBJ2-3, with TRBD1 matching 11 bases. J gave up 4 bases and V 6 bases, and 3 bases lay outside the gene matches. Germline V gene sequence: CDR1 SGHVS, CDR2 FQNEAQ. The CDR3 sequence is 14 residues long. The chain's CDR3 is CASRWTGGPDTQYF. The CDR3 region has the DNA TGTGCCAGCAGGTGGACAGGGGGCCCAGATACGCAGTATTTT.

The genes are TRBV25-1 and TRBJ2-7; D might be TRBD1 (6 bases). V dropped 7 bases and J dropped 0 bases, with 16 bases sitting between them. The length of the CDR3 is 15 residues. From germline, CDR1 is MGHDK and CDR2 SYGVNS. The CDR3, as DNA: TGTGCCAGCACTTCCGCAGGGGCTAGCTCCTACGAGCAGTACTTC. It yields the protein CASTSAGASSYEQYF.

This sequence joins TRBV11-3 and TRBJ2-1; D unclear. Looked up from germline, CDR1 is SGHNT and CDR2 is YENEEA. V gave up 1 base and J gave up 4 bases, with 8 bases separating them. The CDR3 has 14 residues. CDR3 in DNA: TGTGCCAGCAGCTTAGCGCCCGTTTACAATGAGCAGTTCTTC. This translates into CASSLAPVYNEQFF.

The V call is TRBV4-2, the J call TRBJ2-7, with 8 bases identical to TRBD2. The germline CDR1 and CDR2 sequences are LGHNA and YNFKEQ. CDR3 length: 16 amino acids. After removal of 0 bases from V and 2 bases from J, the junction contained 6 bases not matched to a gene. CDR3 in DNA: TGTGCCAGCAGCCAAGAACAAGCGGGAGAAACCTACGAGCAGTACTTC. Translated, it gives CASSQEQAGETYEQYF.

This clone was recorded only once. The chain is built from TRBV7-9 and TRBJ2-1; perhaps D is TRBD1 or TRBD2 (6 bases each). Between the trimmed V and J ends, which lost 1 base and 2 bases, there was a span of 9 bases. This CDR3 spans 15 amino acids. Germline V gives CDR1 SEHNR, CDR2 FQNEAQ (reference sequence). The CDR3 DNA follows: TGTGCCAGCAGCTTAGGTGGGGGGCCCTACAATGAGCAGTTCTTC. It is translated as CASSLGGGPYNEQFF.

The chain carries TRBV30 and TRBJ1-2; D may be TRBD1 (6 bases). The V gene's germline CDR1 is GTSNPN and CDR2 SVGIG (reference sequence). V was clipped by 4 bases and J by 2 bases, with 8 bases between them. The CDR3 length is 12 residues. The DNA of the CDR3 is TGTGCCTGGAAAGGGGGAAACTATGGCTACACCTTC. It encodes CAWKGGNYGYTF.

The chain employs TRBV4-1 and TRBJ2-2; a weak D match, TRBD1 (6 bases). This CDR3 is 17 amino acids long. Per the germline V gene, CDR1 is MGHRA and CDR2 is YSYEKL. Trimming pared 5 bases from V and 0 bases from J, leaving 16 bases between. The CDR3 region has the DNA TGCGCCAGCAGCATCCAATTCGGACAGCCGAACACCGGGGAGCTGTTTTTT. Amino acid sequence: CASSIQFGQPNTGELFF.

For the CDR3, the DNA is TGTGCCAGCAGTTTATATGAGGGAGAGGATGGCTACACCTTC. It is translated as CASSLYEGEDGYTF. The chain combines TRBV27 with TRBJ1-2; the D is unclear. V was trimmed by 1 base and J by 6 bases, leaving 12 bases between them. Germline V lookup: CDR1 MNHEY, CDR2 SMNVEV (reference sequence). CDR3 length: 14 amino acids.

The table lists this clone with a few counts. The chain employs TRBV7-2 and TRBJ1-3; D call uncertain. Germline CDR1 SGHTA, CDR2 FQGNSA. The CDR3 has 15 amino acids. Between the trimmed V and J ends, which lost 5 bases and 4 bases, there was a span of 15 bases. The CDR3 DNA reads TGTGCCAGCAGCCTGTCCTCAGTTTCCGGAAACACCATATATTTT. Its protein product is CASSLSSVSGNTIYF.

The chain uses TRBV21-1 and TRBJ2-2. TRBV21-1 is a known pseudogene. The CDR3 is 16 residues long. The CDR3 DNA is TGTGCCAGCAGCCCGCACCATCTCGCGAACACCGGGGAGCTGTTTTTT. Protein product: CASSPHHLANTGELFF.

The V call is TRBV29-1, the J call TRBJ2-1; D remains ambiguous. The germline V gene has CDR1 SQVTM and CDR2 ANQGSEA. V lost 4 bases and J lost 2, with 15 bases in between. This CDR3 region has 15 residues. In nucleotides, the CDR3 is TGCAGCGTTGTAACTGGGATACCTACCTACAATGAGCAGTTCTTC. Translation gives CSVVTGIPTYNEQFF.

This clone was observed once. The same CDR3 is also encoded by other DNA sequences in this sample. The CDR3 region has the DNA TGTGCCAGCAGCCGGACAGTTGACTACGAGCAGTACTTC. Residues: CASSRTVDYEQYF. The chain is built from TRBV7-6 and TRBJ2-7; D perhaps matches TRBD1 (6 bases). V lost 5 bases, J lost 3 bases, and 11 bases lay in between. This CDR3 has 13 residues. Germline lookup yields CDR1 SGHVS and CDR2 FNYEAQ.

J is TRBJ2-6 and V is TRBV15; D unresolved. There are 17 residues in the CDR3. V was shortened by 0 bases and J by 1 base, with 10 bases between the two germline ends. Germline loops: CDR1 LNHNV, CDR2 YYDKDF (reference sequence). CDR3 sequence (DNA): TGTGCCACCAGCAGAGATCCTGTTGGATCTGGGGCCAACGTCCTGACTTTC. Protein product: CATSRDPVGSGANVLTF.

CDR3 amino acids: CASSRTRQGGETQYF. In nucleotides, the CDR3 is TGTGCCAGTAGTAGGACAAGGCAAGGGGGAGAGACCCAGTACTTC. The chain uses TRBV19 and TRBJ2-5; TRBD1 is a possible D gene (6 bases). V gave up 4 bases and J gave up 4 bases, with 16 bases separating them. The CDR3 runs 15 residues. Germline loops: CDR1 LNHDA, CDR2 SQIVND (reference sequence).

This chain joins TRBV5-6 and TRBJ2-3, with D possibly TRBD2 on 7 matching bases. The germline V gene encodes CDR1 SGHDT and CDR2 YYEEEE. The CDR3 covers 14 residues. The germline V and J ends were trimmed by 4 bases and 0 bases, with 9 bases remaining between them. The CDR3 DNA reads TGTGCCAGCAGCCGGGGGGCCAGCACAGATACGCAGTATTTT. Translating it yields CASSRGASTDTQYF.

The V call is TRBV7-8, the J call TRBJ1-5; possibly TRBD1 for D (6 bases). Deletions cut 0 bases from V and 5 bases from J, with 11 bases between. This CDR3 contains 15 residues. CDR1 SGHVS and CDR2 FQNEAQ come from the germline V gene. The CDR3 reads CASSLAGGAYQPQHF. CDR3 bases: TGTGCCAGCAGCTTAGCGGGGGGGGCATATCAGCCCCAGCATTTT.

This chain uses TRBV19 with TRBJ1-2, with a possible D match to TRBD1 (6 bases). The V end lost 3 bases, the J end lost 5 bases, and 22 bases lay between the germline ends. Germline lookup yields CDR1 LNHDA and CDR2 SQIVND (reference sequence). CDR3 length: 17 amino acids. The DNA of the CDR3 is TGTGCCAGTAGTATTTCCGGGCGCCGCGAGGGGGGATATGGCTACACCTTC. Protein sequence: CASSISGRREGGYGYTF.